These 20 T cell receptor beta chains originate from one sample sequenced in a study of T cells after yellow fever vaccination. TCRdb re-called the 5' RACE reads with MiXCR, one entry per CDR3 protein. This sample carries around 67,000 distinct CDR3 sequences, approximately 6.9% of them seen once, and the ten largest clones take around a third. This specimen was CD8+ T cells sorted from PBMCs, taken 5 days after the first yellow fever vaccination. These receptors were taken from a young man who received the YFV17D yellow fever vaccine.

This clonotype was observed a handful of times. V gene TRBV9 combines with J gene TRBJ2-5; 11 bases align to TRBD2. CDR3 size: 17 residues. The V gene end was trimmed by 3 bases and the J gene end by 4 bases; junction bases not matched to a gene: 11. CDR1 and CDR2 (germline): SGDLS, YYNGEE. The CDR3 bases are TGTGCCAGCAGCGATAGCGGGGGGGCCTCGGGAAGAGAGACCCAGTACTTC. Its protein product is CASSDSGGASGRETQYF.

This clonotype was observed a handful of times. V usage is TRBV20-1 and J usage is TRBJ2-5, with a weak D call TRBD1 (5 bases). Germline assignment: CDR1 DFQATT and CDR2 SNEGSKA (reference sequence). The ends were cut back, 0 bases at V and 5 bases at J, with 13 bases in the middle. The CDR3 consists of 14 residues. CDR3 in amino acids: CSARDRAEWETQYF. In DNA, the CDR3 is TGCAGTGCTAGAGACAGGGCCGAATGGGAGACCCAGTACTTC.

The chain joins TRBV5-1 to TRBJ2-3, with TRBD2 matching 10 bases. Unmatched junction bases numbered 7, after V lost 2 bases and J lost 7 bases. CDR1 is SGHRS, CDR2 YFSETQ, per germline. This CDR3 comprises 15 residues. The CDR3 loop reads CASSLGTSDSHTQYF. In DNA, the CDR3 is TGCGCCAGCAGCTTAGGGACTAGCGATTCCCATACGCAGTATTTT.

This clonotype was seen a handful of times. CDR3 protein: CASSIGPRGFEQYV. The CDR3 nucleotides read TGTGCCAGCTCAATTGGACCCCGAGGCTTCGAGCAGTACGTC. V is TRBV18 and J is TRBJ2-7; D is undetermined. Germline CDR1 reads KGHSH; CDR2 reads LQKENI. The CDR3 consists of 14 residues. V was clipped by 5 bases and J by 6 bases, with 17 bases between them.

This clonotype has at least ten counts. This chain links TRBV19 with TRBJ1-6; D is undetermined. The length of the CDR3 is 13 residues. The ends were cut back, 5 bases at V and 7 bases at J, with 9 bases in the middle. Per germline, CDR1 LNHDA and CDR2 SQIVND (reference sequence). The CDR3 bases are TGTGCCAGTAGTCTCACGGAGAATTCACCCCTCCACTTT. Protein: CASSLTENSPLHF.

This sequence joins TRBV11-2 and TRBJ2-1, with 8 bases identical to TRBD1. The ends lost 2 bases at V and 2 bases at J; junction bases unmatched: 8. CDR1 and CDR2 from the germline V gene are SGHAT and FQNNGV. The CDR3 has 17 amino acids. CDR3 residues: CASSLRGPGGAYNEQFF. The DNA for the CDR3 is TGTGCCAGCAGCTTAAGGGGCCCAGGGGGCGCCTACAATGAGCAGTTCTTC. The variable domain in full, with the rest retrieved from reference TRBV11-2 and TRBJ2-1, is EAGVAQSPRYKIIEKRQSVAFWCNPISGHATLYWYQQILGQGPKLLIQFQNNGVVDDSQLPKDRFSAERLKGVDSTLKIQPAKLEDSAVYLCASSLRGPGGAYNEQFFGPGTRLTVL.

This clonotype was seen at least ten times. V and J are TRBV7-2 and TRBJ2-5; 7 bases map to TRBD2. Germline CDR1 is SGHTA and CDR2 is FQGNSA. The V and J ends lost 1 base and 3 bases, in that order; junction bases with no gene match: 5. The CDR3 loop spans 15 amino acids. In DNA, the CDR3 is TGTGCCAGCAGCTTAGGGGGGGGAGGTGAAGAGACCCAGTACTTC. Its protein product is CASSLGGGGEETQYF.

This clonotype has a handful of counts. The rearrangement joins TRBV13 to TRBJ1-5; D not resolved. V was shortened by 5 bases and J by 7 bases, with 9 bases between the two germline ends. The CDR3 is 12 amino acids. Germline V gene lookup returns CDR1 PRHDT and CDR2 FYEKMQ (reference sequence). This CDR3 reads CASSQGGQPQHF. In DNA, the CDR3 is TGTGCCAGCAGCCAAGGCGGACAGCCCCAGCATTTT. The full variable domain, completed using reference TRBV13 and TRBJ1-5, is AAGVIQSPRHLIKEKRETATLKCYPIPRHDTVYWYQQGPGQDPQFLISFYEKMQSDKGSIPDRFSAQQFSDYHSELNMSSLELGDSALYFCASSQGGQPQHFGDGTRLSIL.

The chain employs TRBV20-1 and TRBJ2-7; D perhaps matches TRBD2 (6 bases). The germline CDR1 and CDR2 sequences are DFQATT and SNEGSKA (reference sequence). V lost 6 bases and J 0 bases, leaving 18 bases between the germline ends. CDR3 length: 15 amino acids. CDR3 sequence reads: CSAAWDSGSSYEQYF. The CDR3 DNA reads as TGCAGTGCGGCCTGGGACTCGGGAAGCTCCTACGAGCAGTACTTC.

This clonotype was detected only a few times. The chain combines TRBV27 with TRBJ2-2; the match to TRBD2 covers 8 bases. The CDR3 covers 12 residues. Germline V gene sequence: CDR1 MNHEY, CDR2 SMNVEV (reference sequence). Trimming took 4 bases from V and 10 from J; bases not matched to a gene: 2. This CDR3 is CASSSGGVELFF. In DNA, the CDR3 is TGTGCCAGCAGTTCGGGAGGGGTGGAGCTGTTTTTT.

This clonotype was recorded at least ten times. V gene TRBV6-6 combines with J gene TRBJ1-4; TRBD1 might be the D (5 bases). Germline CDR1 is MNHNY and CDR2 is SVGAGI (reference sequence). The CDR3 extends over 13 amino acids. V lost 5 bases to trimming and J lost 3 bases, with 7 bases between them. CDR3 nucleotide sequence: TGTGCCAGCAGTGGGGGGGCTAATGAAAAACTGTTTTTT. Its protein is CASSGGANEKLFF.

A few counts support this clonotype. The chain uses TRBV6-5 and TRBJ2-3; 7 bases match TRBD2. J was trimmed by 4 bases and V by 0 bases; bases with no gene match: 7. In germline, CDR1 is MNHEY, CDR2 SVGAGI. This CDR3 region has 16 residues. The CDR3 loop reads CASSYSAMGGADTQYF. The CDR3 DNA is TGTGCCAGCAGTTACTCGGCGATGGGGGGGGCAGATACGCAGTATTTT.

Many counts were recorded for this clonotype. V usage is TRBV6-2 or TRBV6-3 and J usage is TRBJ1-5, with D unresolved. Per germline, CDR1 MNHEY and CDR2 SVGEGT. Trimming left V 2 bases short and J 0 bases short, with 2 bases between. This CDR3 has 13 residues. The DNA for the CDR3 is TGTGCCAGCAGTTACGGTAGCAATCAGCCCCAGCATTTT. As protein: CASSYGSNQPQHF.

The CDR3 sequence: CARAGRPSTDTQYF. CDR3 nucleotides: TGTGCCAGGGCGGGGAGGCCGAGCACAGATACGCAGTATTTT. The chain links TRBV2 to TRBJ2-3, with D tentatively TRBD2 (6 bases). Trimming cost V 9 bases and J 0 bases, with 13 bases left between them. Per the germline V gene, CDR1 is SNHLY and CDR2 is FYNNEI. CDR3 length: 14 amino acids.

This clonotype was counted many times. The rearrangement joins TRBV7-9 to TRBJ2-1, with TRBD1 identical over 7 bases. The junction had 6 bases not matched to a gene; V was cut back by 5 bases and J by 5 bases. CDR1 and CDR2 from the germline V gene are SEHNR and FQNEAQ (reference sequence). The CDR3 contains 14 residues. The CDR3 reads CASSRGGAHNEQFF. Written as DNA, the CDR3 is TGTGCCAGCAGCCGAGGGGGCGCCCACAATGAGCAGTTCTTC.

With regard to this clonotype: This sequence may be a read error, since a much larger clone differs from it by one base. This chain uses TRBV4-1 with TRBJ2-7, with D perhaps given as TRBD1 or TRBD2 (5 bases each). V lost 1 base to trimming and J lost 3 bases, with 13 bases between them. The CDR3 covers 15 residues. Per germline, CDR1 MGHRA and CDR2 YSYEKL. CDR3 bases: TGCGCCAGCAGCCAAGGAGGGGCAGGGCGCTACGAGCAGTACTTC. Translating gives CASSQGGAGRYEQYF.

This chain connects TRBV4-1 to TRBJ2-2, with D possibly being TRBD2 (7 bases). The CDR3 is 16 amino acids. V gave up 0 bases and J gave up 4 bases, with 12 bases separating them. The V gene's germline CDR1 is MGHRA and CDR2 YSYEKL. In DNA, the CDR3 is TGCGCCAGCAGCCAAGACGGGGGGCCGGGCACCGGGGAGCTGTTTTTT. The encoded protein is CASSQDGGPGTGELFF.

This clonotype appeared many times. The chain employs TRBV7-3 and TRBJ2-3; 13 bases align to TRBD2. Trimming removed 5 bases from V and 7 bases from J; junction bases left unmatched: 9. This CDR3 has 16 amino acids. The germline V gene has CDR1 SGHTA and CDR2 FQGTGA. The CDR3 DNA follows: TGTGCCAGCAGCCCCACTAGCGGGGGGGCAGGAAATACGCAGTATTTT. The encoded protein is CASSPTSGGAGNTQYF. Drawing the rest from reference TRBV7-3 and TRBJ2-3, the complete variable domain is GAGVSQTPSNKVTEKGKYVELRCDPISGHTALYWYRQSLGQGPEFLIYFQGTGAADDSGLPNDRFFAVRPEGSVSTLKIQRTERGDSAVYLCASSPTSGGAGNTQYFGPGTRLTVL.

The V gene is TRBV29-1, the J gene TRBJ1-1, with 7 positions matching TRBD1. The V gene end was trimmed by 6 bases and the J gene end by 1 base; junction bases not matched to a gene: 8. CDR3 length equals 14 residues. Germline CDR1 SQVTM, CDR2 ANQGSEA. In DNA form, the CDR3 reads TGCAGCGTACGGACAGGCTTCGGGAACACTGAAGCTTTCTTT. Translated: CSVRTGFGNTEAFF.

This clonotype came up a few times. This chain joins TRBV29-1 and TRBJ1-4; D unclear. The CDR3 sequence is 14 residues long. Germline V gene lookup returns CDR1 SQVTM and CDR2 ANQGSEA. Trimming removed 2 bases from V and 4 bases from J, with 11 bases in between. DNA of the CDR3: TGCAGCGTTGAATGGCGAGCTGGTAATGAAAAACTGTTTTTT. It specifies CSVEWRAGNEKLFF.